This T cell receptor (beta chain) was captured by sequencing in a study of neurological immune-mediated disorders (dated by TCRdb to the late 2010s). A note on the overall study: Peripheral blood TCR-beta repertoires from patients with HTLV-I-associated myelopathy (HAM/TSP), patients with multiple sclerosis, and healthy controls were compared in the study using UMI-based sequencing. Alongside PBMC samples, the set of more than 80 TCR-beta libraries contained longitudinal samples, technical triplicates, and paired CD4+ and CD8+ T-cell subsets that had been sorted. The cohort included about 70 subjects: approximately 14 with HAM/TSP, some 34 with multiple sclerosis, and 20 healthy controls. Here is what the overall study found, with its caveats: The highest TCR clonal expansion was observed in HAM/TSP patients, whereas the lowest was observed in MS patients, even when compared with healthy controls. Expanded clones from different subjects shared no identical CDR3 amino acid sequences, which suggests that TCR-beta repertoires were private in all groups.

cDNA was synthesized by template-switch 5'RACE using a primer carrying a 10-nucleotide random unique molecular identifier by which each TCR transcript was tagged. Every sequencing run covered 15-18 subjects and yielded more than 160 million TCR-beta sequences. The RNeasy kit was used for extraction of total RNA. The KAPA Real-time Library Amplification kit was used to amplify TCR-beta VDJ regions with primers for the TCR constant region and the 5'RACE anchor. A first PCR added sample indexes and Illumina adaptors, after which a second PCR increased the library yield. After Ampure bead purification, the TCR product of roughly 650 bp was size-selected on a 2% E-gel SizeSelection system. Library quality was checked on a Bioanalyzer, concentration was measured with Qubit, and libraries were quantified with the Kapa Library Quantification kit before pooling. An Illumina HiSeq 2500 sequenced the libraries paired-end 2 x 150 bp. To increase sequence diversity, about 25-30% phiX was spiked into each library pool. Per the source publication's procedure: Quality-filtered reads were processed with the UMI-based MiGEC pipeline, and over 85% of raw TCR sequences were removed by the MiGEC pipeline during error correction. IMGT germline references were used for alignment of VDJ genes, and clonotypes were defined by a unique CDR3 amino acid sequence together with V-J genes. VDJtools evaluated clonal expansion, Shannon diversity and CDR3 relatedness (CalcPairwiseDistances, ClusterSamples); CLCbio workbench built phylogenetic trees. A clone was classed as expanded if it had 8 or more unique UMIs, a cutoff based on coefficient-of-variation modelling across technical triplicates. TCRdb applied fastp at Q25 and MiXCR to the public reads, then kept only in-frame beta chains. CDR3 protein sequences are deduplicated, and each keeps its most common genes and DNA. TCRdb's processing, not the authors', yielded these V and J calls. The sample has approximately 82,000 distinct CDR3 sequences on record, 13% to 15% of them singletons. The top ten constitute 6.8% of the sample.

This clonotype came up many times. It has no known antigen specificity. No much larger clone is present one base from it, and per-base qualities are unavailable. The V and J ends are trimmed by 0 bases and 1 base, leaving 9 bases between them. From cysteine to phenylalanine, the CDR3 is 15 amino acids long. Here the CDR3 DNA is all that survives: 45 bases in frame from base 1. Reading the germline V gene (reference sequence) gives CDR1 LNHNV and CDR2 YYDKDF. Blood bank volunteers in Maryland, USA served as the healthy controls. Libraries from unsorted PBMCs were made from 2 million PBMCs kept in RNAlater at -80 degrees C until RNA extraction. Peripheral blood was subjected to Ficoll-Hypaque density gradient centrifugation to isolate PBMCs, which were then cryopreserved in liquid nitrogen.

This chain joins TRBV15 to TRBJ1-2, with the D gene not confidently named. The sequenced sample consisted of PBMCs. This sequence was found in a woman aged 50 to 60 in good health. CDR3 sequence: CATSRDLVGNYGYTF. The sequenced DNA: TGTGCCACCAGCAGAGATCTCGTGGGTAACTATGGCTACACCTTC.